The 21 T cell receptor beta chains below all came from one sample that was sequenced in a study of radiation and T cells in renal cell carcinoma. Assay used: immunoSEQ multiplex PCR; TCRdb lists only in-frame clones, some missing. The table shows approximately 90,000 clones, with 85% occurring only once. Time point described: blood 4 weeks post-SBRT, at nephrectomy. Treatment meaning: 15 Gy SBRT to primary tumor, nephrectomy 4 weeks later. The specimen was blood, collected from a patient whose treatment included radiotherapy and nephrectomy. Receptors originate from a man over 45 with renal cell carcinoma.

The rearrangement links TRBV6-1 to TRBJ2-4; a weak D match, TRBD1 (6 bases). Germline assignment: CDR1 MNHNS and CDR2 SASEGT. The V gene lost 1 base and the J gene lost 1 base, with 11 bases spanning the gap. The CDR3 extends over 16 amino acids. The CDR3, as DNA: TGTGCCAGCAGTGAAGGGGGGCAGGGGGCCAAAAACATTCAGTACTTC. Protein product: CASSEGGQGAKNIQYF.

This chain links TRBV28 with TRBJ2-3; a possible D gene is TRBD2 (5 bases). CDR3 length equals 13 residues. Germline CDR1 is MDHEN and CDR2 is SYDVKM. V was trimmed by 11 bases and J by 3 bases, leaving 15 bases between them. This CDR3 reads CACTGVATDTQYF. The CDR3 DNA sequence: TGTGCCTGCACCGGGGTAGCAACAGATACGCAGTATTTT.

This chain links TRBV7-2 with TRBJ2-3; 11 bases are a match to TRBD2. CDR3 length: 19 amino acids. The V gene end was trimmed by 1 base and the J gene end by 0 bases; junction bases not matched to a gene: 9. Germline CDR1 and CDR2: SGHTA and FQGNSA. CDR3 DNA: TGTGCCAGCAGCTTAGGGGGGACTAGCGGAGCCTCTAGCACAGATACGCAGTATTTT. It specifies CASSLGGTSGASSTDTQYF.

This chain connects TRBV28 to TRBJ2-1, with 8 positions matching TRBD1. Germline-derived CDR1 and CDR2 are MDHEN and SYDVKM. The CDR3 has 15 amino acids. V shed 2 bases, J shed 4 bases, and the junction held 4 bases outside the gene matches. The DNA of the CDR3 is TGTGCCAGCAGTTTAGCAGGGGGCCTATACAATGAGCAGTTCTTC. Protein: CASSLAGGLYNEQFF. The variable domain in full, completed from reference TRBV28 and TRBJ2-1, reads DVKVTQSSRYLVKRTGEKVFLECVQDMDHENMFWYRQDPGLGLRLIYFSYDVKMKEKGDIPEGYSVSREKKERFSLILESASTNQTSMYLCASSLAGGLYNEQFFGPGTRLTVL.

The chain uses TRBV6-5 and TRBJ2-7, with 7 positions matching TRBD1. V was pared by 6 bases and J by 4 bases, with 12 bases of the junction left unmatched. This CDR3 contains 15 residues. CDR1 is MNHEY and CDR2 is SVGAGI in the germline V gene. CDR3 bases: TGTGCCAGCAGGCGGCCAGGGGACAGACTATACGAGCAGTACTTC. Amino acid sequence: CASRRPGDRLYEQYF.

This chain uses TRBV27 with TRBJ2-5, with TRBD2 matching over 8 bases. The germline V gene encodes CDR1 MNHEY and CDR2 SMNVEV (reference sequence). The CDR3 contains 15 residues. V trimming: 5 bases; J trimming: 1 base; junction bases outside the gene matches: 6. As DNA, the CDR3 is TGTGCCAGCAGTCCGCGGACTAGCTTCCAAGAGACCCAGTACTTC. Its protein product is CASSPRTSFQETQYF.

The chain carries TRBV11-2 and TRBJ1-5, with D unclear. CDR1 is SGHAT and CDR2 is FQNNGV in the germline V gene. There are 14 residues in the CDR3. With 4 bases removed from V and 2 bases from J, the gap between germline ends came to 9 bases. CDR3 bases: TGTGCCAGCAGCTCCGGGTACGGCAATCAGCCCCAGCATTTT. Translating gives CASSSGYGNQPQHF.

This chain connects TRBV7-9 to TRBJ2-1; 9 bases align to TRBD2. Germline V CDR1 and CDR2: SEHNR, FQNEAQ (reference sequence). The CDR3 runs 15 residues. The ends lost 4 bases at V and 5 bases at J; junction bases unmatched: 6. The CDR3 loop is CASSSQREANNEQFF. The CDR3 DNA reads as TGTGCCAGCAGCTCCCAGCGGGAGGCAAACAATGAGCAGTTCTTC.

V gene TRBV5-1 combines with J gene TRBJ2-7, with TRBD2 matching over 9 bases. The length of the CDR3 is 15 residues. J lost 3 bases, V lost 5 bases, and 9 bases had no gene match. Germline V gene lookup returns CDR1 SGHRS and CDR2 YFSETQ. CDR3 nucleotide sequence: TGCGCCAGCAGGAGCGGGGGGTCTTTCCTCTACGAGCAGTACTTC. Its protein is CASRSGGSFLYEQYF. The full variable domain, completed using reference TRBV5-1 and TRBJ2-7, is KAGVTQTPRYLIKTRGQQVTLSCSPISGHRSVSWYQQTPGQGLQFLFEYFSETQRNKGNFPGRFSGRQFSNSRSEMNVSTLELGDSALYLCASRSGGSFLYEQYFGPGTRLTVT.

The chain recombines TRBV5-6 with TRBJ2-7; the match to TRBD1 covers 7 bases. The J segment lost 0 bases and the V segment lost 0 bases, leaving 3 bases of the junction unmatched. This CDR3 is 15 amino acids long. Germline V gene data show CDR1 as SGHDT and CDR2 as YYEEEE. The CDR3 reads CASSLVGTDSYEQYF. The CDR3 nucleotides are TGTGCCAGCAGCTTGGTCGGGACAGACTCCTACGAGCAGTACTTC.

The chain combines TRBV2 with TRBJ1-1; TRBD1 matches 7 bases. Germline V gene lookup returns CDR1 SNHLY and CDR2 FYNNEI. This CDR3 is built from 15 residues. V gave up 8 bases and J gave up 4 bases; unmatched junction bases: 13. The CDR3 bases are TGTGCCAGCTACCCGGGACAGTGGATCGGCACTGAAGCTTTCTTT. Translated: CASYPGQWIGTEAFF. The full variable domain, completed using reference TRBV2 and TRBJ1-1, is EPEVTQTPSHQVTQMGQEVILRCVPISNHLYFYWYRQILGQKVEFLVSFYNNEISEKSEIFDDQFSVERPDGSNFTLKIRSTKLEDSAMYFCASYPGQWIGTEAFFGQGTRLTVV.

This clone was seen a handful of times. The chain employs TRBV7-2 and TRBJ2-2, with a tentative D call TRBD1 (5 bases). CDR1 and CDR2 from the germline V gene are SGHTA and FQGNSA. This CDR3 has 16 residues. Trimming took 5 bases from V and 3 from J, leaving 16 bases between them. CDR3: CASSALIQGDTGELFF. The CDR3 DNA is TGTGCCAGCAGCGCCTTGATCCAGGGTGACACCGGGGAGCTGTTTTTT.

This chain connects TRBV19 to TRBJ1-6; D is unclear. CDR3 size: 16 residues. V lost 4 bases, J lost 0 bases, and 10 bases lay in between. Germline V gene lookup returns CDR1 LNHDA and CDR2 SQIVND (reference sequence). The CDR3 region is CASSKESGSYNSPLHF. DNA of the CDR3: TGTGCCAGTAGTAAGGAGAGCGGCTCCTATAATTCACCCCTCCACTTT.

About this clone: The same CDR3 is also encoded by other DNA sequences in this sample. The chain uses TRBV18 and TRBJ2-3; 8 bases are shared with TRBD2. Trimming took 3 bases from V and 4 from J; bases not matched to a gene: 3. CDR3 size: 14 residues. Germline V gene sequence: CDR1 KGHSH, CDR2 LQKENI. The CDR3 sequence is CASSPGTRADTQYF. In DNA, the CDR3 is TGTGCCAGCTCACCCGGGACTAGGGCAGATACGCAGTATTTT.

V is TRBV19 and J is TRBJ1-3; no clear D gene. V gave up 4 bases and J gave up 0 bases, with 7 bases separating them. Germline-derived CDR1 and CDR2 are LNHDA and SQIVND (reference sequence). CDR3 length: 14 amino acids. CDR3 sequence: CASSTADSGNTIYF. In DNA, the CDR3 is TGTGCCAGTAGTACAGCGGACTCTGGAAACACCATATATTTT.

Written as DNA, the CDR3 is TGCAGCGTTGACCCCGGGACAGATGGCTACACCTTC. Its translation: CSVDPGTDGYTF. The chain combines TRBV29-1 with TRBJ1-2, with 7 bases identical to TRBD1. V trimming: 3 bases; J trimming: 6 bases; junction bases outside the gene matches: 4. The CDR3 sequence is 12 residues long. Germline lookup yields CDR1 SQVTM and CDR2 ANQGSEA.

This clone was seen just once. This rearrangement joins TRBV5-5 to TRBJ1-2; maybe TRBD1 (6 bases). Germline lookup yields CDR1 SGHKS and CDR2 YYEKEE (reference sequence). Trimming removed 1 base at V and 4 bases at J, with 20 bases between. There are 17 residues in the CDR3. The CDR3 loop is CASSLTGHPLASYGYTF. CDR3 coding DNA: TGTGCCAGCAGCTTGACGGGACACCCGCTAGCCAGCTATGGCTACACCTTC.

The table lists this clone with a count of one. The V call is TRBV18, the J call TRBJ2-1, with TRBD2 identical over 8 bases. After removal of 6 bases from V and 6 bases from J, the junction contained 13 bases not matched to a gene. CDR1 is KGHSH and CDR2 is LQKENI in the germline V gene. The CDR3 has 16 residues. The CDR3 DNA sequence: TGTGCCAGCTCGCACCCCGGGAGGGCGGGAGGCAATGAGCAGTTCTTC. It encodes CASSHPGRAGGNEQFF.

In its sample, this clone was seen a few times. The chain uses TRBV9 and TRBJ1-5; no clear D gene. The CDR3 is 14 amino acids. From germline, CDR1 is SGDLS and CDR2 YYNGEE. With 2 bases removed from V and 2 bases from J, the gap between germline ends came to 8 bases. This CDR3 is CASSVDGRNQPQHF. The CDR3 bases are TGTGCCAGCAGCGTCGACGGACGCAATCAGCCCCAGCATTTT.

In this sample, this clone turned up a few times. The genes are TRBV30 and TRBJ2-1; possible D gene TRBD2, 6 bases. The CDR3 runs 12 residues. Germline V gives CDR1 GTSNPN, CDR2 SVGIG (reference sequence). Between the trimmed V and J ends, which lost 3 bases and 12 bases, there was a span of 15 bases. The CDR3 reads CAWSRNGGGQFF. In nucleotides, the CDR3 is TGTGCCTGGAGCCGGAACGGGGGTGGGCAGTTCTTC. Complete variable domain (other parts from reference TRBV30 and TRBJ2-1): SQTIHQWPATLVQPVGSPLSLECTVEGTSNPNLYWYRQAAGRGLQLLFYSVGIGQISSEVPQNLSASRPQDRQFILSSKKLLLSDSGFYLCAWSRNGGGQFFGPGTRLTVL.

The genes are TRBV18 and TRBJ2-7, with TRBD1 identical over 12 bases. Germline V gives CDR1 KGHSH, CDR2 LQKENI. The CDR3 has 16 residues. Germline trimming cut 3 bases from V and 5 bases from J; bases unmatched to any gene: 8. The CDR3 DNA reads TGTGCCAGCTCACCGACCGGGACAGGGGGCTTTAACGAGCAGTACTTC. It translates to CASSPTGTGGFNEQYF.